This T cell receptor beta chain was captured by sequencing in a study of cytomegalovirus exposure and HLA in healthy donors. Study outcomes and limitations: Published work reported that the classifier diagnosed cytomegalovirus status with high specificity and sensitivity.

PCR was performed using 60 Vbeta and 13 Jbeta primers. Assay used: immunoSEQ multiplex PCR; TCRdb lists only in-frame clones, some missing. This sample has 130,000 to 150,000 clones; 65% to 85% occur once, and the top ten carry nearly 3.5%. A remark on this clone: Antigen specificity is unknown.

This CDR3 comprises 15 residues. The V segment lost 2 bases and the J segment 4 bases; nucleotides outside the gene matches: 7. Looked up from germline, CDR1 is LNHDA and CDR2 is SQIVND (reference sequence). The rearrangement uses TRBV19 and TRBJ1-2; TRBD1 agrees at 7 bases. This clonotype originated in a male donor in good health and CMV-seronegative. Input material: PBMCs. The CDR3: CASSIIQAGGYGYTF. The CDR3 coding sequence is TGTGCCAGTAGTATAATTCAGGCAGGGGGCTATGGCTACACCTTC.